Listed here is a single TCR beta chain. Its antigen is as yet unknown. The same CDR3 also results from other DNA sequences found in this sample. The data were produced by immunoSEQ multiplex PCR, yet TCRdb's version contains in-frame clones alone and is incomplete. The sample contains some 150,000 clones, 85% to 95% of which appear only once. The sample belongs to a study of T cell responses to AZD1222 COVID-19 vaccine. Across the whole study: Second-dose intervals of approximately 4 or approximately 12 weeks were pooled.

Study-wide results and limits: Only a handful of AZD1222 recipients, several in all, had baseline seropositivity.

V was shortened by 2 bases and J by 4 bases, with 11 bases between the two germline ends. CDR3 length equals 14 residues. Germline CDR1 MNHEY, CDR2 SVGEGT. This chain uses TRBV6-2 or TRBV6-3 with TRBJ2-5; D is possibly TRBD1 or TRBD2 (5 bases each). This receptor was taken from an adult in good health. The sample in question was peripheral blood, obtained on day 0 of AZD1222 vaccination. The CDR3: CASSYGGTGETQYF. DNA of the CDR3: TGTGCCAGCAGTTACGGGGGTACGGGAGAGACCCAGTACTTC.